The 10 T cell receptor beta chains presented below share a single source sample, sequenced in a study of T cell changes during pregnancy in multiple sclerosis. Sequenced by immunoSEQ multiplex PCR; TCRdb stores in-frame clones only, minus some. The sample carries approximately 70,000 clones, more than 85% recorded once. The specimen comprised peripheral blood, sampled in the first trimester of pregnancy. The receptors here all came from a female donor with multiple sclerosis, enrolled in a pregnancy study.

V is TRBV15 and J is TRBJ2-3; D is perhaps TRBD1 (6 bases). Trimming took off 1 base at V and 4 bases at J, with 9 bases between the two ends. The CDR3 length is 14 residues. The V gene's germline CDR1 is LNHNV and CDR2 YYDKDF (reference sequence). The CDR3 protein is CATSRGQVADTQYF. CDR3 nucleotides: TGTGCCACCAGCAGAGGACAGGTGGCAGATACGCAGTATTTT.

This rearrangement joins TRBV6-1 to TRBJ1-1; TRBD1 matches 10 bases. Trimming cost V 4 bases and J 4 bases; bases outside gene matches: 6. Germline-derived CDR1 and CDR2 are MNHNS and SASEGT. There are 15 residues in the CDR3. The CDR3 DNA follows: TGTGCCAGCAGTGTCCTTGGACAGGGGGGCACTGAAGCTTTCTTT. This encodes CASSVLGQGGTEAFF.

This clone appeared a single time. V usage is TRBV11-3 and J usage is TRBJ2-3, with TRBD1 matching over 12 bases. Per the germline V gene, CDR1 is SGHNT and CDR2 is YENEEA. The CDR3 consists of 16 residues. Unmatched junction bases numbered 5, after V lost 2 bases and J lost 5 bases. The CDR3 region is CASSLRDRGQGDTQYF. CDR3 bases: TGTGCCAGCAGCTTACGGGACAGGGGGCAAGGAGATACGCAGTATTTT.

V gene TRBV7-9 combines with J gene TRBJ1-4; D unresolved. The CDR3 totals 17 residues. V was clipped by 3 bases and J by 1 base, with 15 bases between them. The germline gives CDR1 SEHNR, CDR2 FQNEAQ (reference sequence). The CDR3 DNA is TGTGCCAGCAGCTTCTCCCCCGTGGTGCGAACTAATGAAAAACTGTTTTTT. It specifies CASSFSPVVRTNEKLFF.

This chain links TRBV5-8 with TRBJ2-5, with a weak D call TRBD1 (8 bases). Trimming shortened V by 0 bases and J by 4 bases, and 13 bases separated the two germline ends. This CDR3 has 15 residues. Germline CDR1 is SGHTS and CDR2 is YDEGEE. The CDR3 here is CASSLGRGTGETQYF. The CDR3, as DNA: TGTGCCAGCAGCTTGGGGCGGGGGACAGGAGAGACCCAGTACTTC.

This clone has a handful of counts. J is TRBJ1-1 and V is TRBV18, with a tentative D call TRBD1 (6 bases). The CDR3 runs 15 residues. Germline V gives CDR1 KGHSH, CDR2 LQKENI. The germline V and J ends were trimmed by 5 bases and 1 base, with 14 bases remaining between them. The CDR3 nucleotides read TGTGCCAGCTCAGCCAGGGGTGGGGAGAACACTGAAGCTTTCTTT. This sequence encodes CASSARGGENTEAFF.

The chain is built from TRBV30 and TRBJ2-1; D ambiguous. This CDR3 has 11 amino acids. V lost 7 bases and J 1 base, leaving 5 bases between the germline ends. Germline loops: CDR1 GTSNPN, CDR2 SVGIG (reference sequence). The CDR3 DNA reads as TGTGCCTTTACTTCCTACAATGAGCAGTTCTTC. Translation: CAFTSYNEQFF.

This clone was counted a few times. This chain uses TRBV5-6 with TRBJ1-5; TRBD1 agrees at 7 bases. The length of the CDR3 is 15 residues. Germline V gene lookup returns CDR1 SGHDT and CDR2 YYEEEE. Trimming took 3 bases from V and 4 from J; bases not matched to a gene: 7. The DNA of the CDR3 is TGTGCCAGCAGCTCGGGGACAGAACGGAATCAGCCCCAGCATTTT. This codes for CASSSGTERNQPQHF.

For the CDR3, the DNA is TGTGCCAGCAGCCAGCTTGGGCGGACAGGGCGAGAGACCCAGTACTTC. Translation: CASSQLGRTGRETQYF. The chain carries TRBV7-3 and TRBJ2-5, with 8 positions matching TRBD1. The CDR3 extends over 16 amino acids. Trimming at V came to 5 bases and at J to 4 bases, leaving 12 bases not matched to a gene. CDR1 SGHTA and CDR2 FQGTGA come from the germline V gene.

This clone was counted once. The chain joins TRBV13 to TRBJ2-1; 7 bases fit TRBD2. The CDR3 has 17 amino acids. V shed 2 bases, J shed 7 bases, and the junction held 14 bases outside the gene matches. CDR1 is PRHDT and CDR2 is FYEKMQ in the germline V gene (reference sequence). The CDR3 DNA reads TGTGCCAGCAGCTTACGGTCGGGGGGAGGGGTATCTAATGAGCAGTTCTTC. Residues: CASSLRSGGGVSNEQFF. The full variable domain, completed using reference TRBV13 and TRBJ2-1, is AAGVIQSPRHLIKEKRETATLKCYPIPRHDTVYWYQQGPGQDPQFLISFYEKMQSDKGSIPDRFSAQQFSDYHSELNMSSLELGDSALYFCASSLRSGGGVSNEQFFGPGTRLTVL.